This entry lists 20 T cell receptor beta chains sequenced from one sample in a study of blood T cell repertoires in COVID-19. TCRdb's copy holds only in-frame clones and misses some; the assay was immunoSEQ multiplex PCR. Counted here are under 150,000 clones, around 83% occurring once; the ten biggest clones make up 5% to 7%. The specimen sequenced was PBMCs or T cells enriched from blood (not recorded which). The receptors come from a woman aged 45 to 65 who had been exposed to COVID-19.

There are a few counts of this clone. The chain joins TRBV7-9 to TRBJ2-7, with no clear D. V lost 5 bases to trimming and J lost 4 bases, with 21 bases between them. The CDR3 contains 16 residues. Germline V CDR1 and CDR2: SEHNR, FQNEAQ (reference sequence). The CDR3, as DNA: TGTGCCAGCAGCGAATCCAGGATATCCCCCCCATACGAGCAGTACTTC. As protein: CASSESRISPPYEQYF.

The V gene is TRBV3-1 (or the pseudogene TRBV3-2), the J gene TRBJ1-2; maybe TRBD1 (6 bases). V was clipped by 1 base and J by 0 bases, with 6 bases between them. CDR3 size: 14 residues. Germline CDR1 is LGHDT and CDR2 is YNNKEL (reference sequence). CDR3 coding DNA: TGTGCCAGCAGCCAAGGGACAGCTAACTATGGCTACACCTTC. It yields the protein CASSQGTANYGYTF.

The genes are TRBV5-1 and TRBJ1-3; D is unresolved. The germline gives CDR1 SGHRS, CDR2 YFSETQ. CDR3 size: 13 residues. V was cut by 4 bases and J by 5 bases, with 10 bases left in between. The CDR3 protein is CASSDTPRNTIYF. CDR3 coding DNA: TGCGCCAGCAGCGACACTCCTAGAAACACCATATATTTT.

This clone showed up just once. J is TRBJ1-2 and V is TRBV2; D is unclear. V lost 6 bases, J lost 5 bases, and 10 bases lay in between. The CDR3 contains 12 residues. Germline V CDR1 and CDR2: SNHLY, FYNNEI. The DNA of the CDR3 is TGTGCCAGCAGGAGGGCCGGGTATGGCTACACCTTC. Translating it yields CASRRAGYGYTF. The full variable domain, completed using reference TRBV2 and TRBJ1-2, is EPEVTQTPSHQVTQMGQEVILRCVPISNHLYFYWYRQILGQKVEFLVSFYNNEISEKSEIFDDQFSVERPDGSNFTLKIRSTKLEDSAMYFCASRRAGYGYTFGSGTRLTVV.

V gene TRBV12-3 or TRBV12-4 combines with J gene TRBJ2-7; D perhaps matches TRBD1 (7 bases). This CDR3 contains 12 residues. V was shortened by 5 bases and J by 8 bases, with 13 bases between the two germline ends. The CDR3 protein is CASSTQGGKQYF. In DNA, the CDR3 is TGTGCCAGCAGTACCCAGGGGGGTAAGCAGTACTTC.

The chain uses TRBV6-2 or TRBV6-3 and TRBJ1-2, with unresolved D. Trimming pared 2 bases from V and 8 bases from J, leaving 18 bases between. This CDR3 comprises 15 residues. Germline V gene data show CDR1 as MNHEY and CDR2 as SVGEGT. The CDR3 DNA reads TGTGCCAGCAGTTACGGTATCCGCACCCAGGAAGGCTACACCTTC. This translates into CASSYGIRTQEGYTF.

J is TRBJ1-2 and V is TRBV3-1 (or the pseudogene TRBV3-2), with 8 positions matching TRBD1. V shed 4 bases and J 1 base; nucleotides not matched to a gene: 2. Germline CDR1 is LGHDT and CDR2 is YNNKEL (reference sequence). This CDR3 is 14 amino acids long. CDR3 in DNA: TGTGCCAGCAGCCCAGGGGGCTTTAACTATGGCTACACCTTC. Translating it yields CASSPGGFNYGYTF.

This clone was seen just once. This chain links TRBV4-2 with TRBJ2-1; 8 bases agree with TRBD2. This CDR3 contains 17 residues. Germline loops: CDR1 LGHNA, CDR2 YNFKEQ. V gave up 1 base and J gave up 5 bases; unmatched junction bases: 10. The CDR3 sequence: CASSQAGGTRTHNEQFF. CDR3 in DNA: TGTGCCAGCAGCCAAGCTGGGGGGACTAGAACGCACAATGAGCAGTTCTTC.

This chain connects TRBV6-4 to TRBJ2-3, with TRBD2 matching 7 bases. The CDR3 is made up of 14 amino acids. The germline V gene has CDR1 MRHNA and CDR2 SNTAGT. V lost 4 bases and J lost 1; bases outside the gene matches: 2. CDR3 coding DNA: TGTGCCAGCAGTGCCCGGGGGGGCACAGATACGCAGTATTTT. The encoded protein is CASSARGGTDTQYF.

The genes are TRBV5-6 and TRBJ1-1; a possible D gene is TRBD1 (5 bases). The CDR3 runs 15 residues. Germline V gene sequence: CDR1 SGHDT, CDR2 YYEEEE. V shed 0 bases and J shed 7 bases, with 16 bases lying between them. The CDR3: CASSLVPRRRGEAFF. The CDR3 DNA follows: TGTGCCAGCAGCTTGGTTCCACGACGAAGGGGTGAAGCTTTCTTT.

The rearrangement links TRBV11-2 to TRBJ2-1; tentatively, D is TRBD2 (5 bases). V shed 3 bases and J shed 4 bases, with 7 bases lying between them. This CDR3 comprises 13 residues. Germline CDR1 and CDR2: SGHAT and FQNNGV. CDR3 protein: CASSLDFYNEQFF. DNA of the CDR3: TGTGCCAGCAGCTTGGACTTTTACAATGAGCAGTTCTTC.

This clone was counted once. The J gene is TRBJ2-3, the V gene TRBV5-4, with a possible D match to TRBD2 (5 bases). Germline lookup yields CDR1 SGHNT and CDR2 YYREEE (reference sequence). The CDR3 is 13 amino acids. V was trimmed by 5 bases and J by 2 bases, leaving 9 bases between them. The chain's CDR3 is CASSRSVTDTQYF. In nucleotides, the CDR3 is TGTGCCAGCAGTCGTAGCGTCACAGATACGCAGTATTTT.

Worth noting for this clone: Within the sample, other DNA sequences also encode this same CDR3. This sequence joins TRBV9 and TRBJ1-2; D gene unclear. Germline values: CDR1 SGDLS, CDR2 YYNGEE. The CDR3 has 14 amino acids. V dropped 4 bases and J dropped 0 bases, with 10 bases sitting between them. The CDR3 reads CASSPPTANYGYTF. The DNA for the CDR3 is TGTGCCAGCAGCCCACCAACAGCTAACTATGGCTACACCTTC.

A word on this clone: At one boundary the junction diverges from the germline segment, which might be a read error. The gene calls are TRBV29-1 and TRBJ1-1; no firm D call. Per the germline V gene, CDR1 is SQVTM and CDR2 is ANQGSEA. This CDR3 is 9 amino acids long. The CDR3 DNA reads as TGCAGCGTTGGCGGACCGGGAACCTTT. Amino acid sequence: CSVGGPGTF. The whole variable domain, filled in from reference TRBV29-1 and TRBJ1-1, reads SAVISQKPSRDICQRGTSLTIQCQVDSQVTMMFWYRQQPGQSLTLIATANQGSEATYESGFVIDKFPISRPNLTFSTLTVSNMSPEDSSIYLCSVGGPGTFGQGTRLTVV.

CDR3 in DNA: TGCGCCAGCGCCCACGGACAGGGGGCCTACGAGCAGTACTTC. It translates to CASAHGQGAYEQYF. The chain is built from TRBV5-1 and TRBJ2-7; 10 nucleotides line up with TRBD1. The V gene end was trimmed by 7 bases and the J gene end by 2 bases; junction bases not matched to a gene: 6. There are 14 residues in the CDR3. Looked up from germline, CDR1 is SGHRS and CDR2 is YFSETQ.

The chain combines TRBV14 with TRBJ1-1; a possible D gene is TRBD1 (6 bases). Germline lookup yields CDR1 SGHDN and CDR2 FVKESK. Trimming left V 4 bases short and J 4 bases short, with 10 bases between. This CDR3 spans 13 amino acids. Written as DNA, the CDR3 is TGTGCCAGCAGCCCTCAGGGGAGCACTGAAGCTTTCTTT. Amino acid sequence: CASSPQGSTEAFF. The variable domain in full, completed from reference TRBV14 and TRBJ1-1, reads EAGVTQFPSHSVIEKGQTVTLRCDPISGHDNLYWYRRVMGKEIKFLLHFVKESKQDESGMPNNRFLAERTGGTYSTLKVQPAELEDSGVYFCASSPQGSTEAFFGQGTRLTVV.

The V and J genes are TRBV19 and TRBJ1-5, with D unclear. The V gene lost 3 bases and the J gene lost 4 bases, with 13 bases spanning the gap. This CDR3 spans 15 amino acids. The germline V gene encodes CDR1 LNHDA and CDR2 SQIVND (reference sequence). The CDR3 nucleotides are TGTGCCAGTAGTATTTTAGCTGGAGCAAATCAGCCCCAGCATTTT. Its protein product is CASSILAGANQPQHF.

Points on this clone: A much bigger clone sits one base away, suggesting this may be a read error. The sample carries other DNA sequences with the same CDR3. As DNA, the CDR3 is TGTGCCAGCAGCTTAGCATCAGGGTCCCTCTCTGGAAACACTATATATTTT. It specifies CASSLASGSLSGNTIYF. The chain carries TRBV7-6 and TRBJ1-3, with a weak D call TRBD1 (5 bases). Germline CDR1 is SGHVS and CDR2 is FNYEAQ. CDR3 size: 17 residues.

This chain joins TRBV5-6 and TRBJ1-2; 12 bases agree with TRBD1. The trim removed 6 bases at V and 4 bases at J, leaving 10 bases unmatched. Germline-derived CDR1 and CDR2 are SGHDT and YYEEEE. This CDR3 spans 16 amino acids. This CDR3 is CASTELGTGGAYGYTF. The DNA for the CDR3 is TGTGCCAGCACCGAACTCGGGACAGGGGGCGCCTATGGCTACACCTTC.

The V gene is TRBV3-1 (or the pseudogene TRBV3-2), the J gene TRBJ1-5; D remains unclear. The germline V gene encodes CDR1 LGHDT and CDR2 YNNKEL (reference sequence). The CDR3 spans 15 residues. V lost 3 bases, J lost 1 base, and 10 bases lay in between. The CDR3 spells CASSHLGLSNQPQHF. CDR3 sequence (DNA): TGTGCCAGCAGCCATCTAGGACTCAGCAATCAGCCCCAGCATTTT.